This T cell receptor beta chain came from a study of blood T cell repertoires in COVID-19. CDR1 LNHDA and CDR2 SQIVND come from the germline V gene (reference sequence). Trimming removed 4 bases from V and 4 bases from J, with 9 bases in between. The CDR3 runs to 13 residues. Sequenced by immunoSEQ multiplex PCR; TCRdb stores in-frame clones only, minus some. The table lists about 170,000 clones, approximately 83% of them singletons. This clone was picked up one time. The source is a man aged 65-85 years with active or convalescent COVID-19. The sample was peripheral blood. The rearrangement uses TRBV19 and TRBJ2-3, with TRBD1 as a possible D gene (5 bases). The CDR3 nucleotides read TGTGCCAGTAGTAGGGGCCGGGCAGATACGCAGTATTTT. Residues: CASSRGRADTQYF.